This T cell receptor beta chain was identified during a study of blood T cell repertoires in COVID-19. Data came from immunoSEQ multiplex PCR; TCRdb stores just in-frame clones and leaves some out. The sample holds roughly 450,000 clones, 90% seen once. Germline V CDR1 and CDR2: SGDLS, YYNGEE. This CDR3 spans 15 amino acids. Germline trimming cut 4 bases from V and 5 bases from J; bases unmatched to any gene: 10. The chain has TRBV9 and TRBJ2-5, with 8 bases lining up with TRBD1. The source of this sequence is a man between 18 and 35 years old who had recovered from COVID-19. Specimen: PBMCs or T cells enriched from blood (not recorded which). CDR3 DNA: TGTGCCAGCAGCTACACGGGACAGGTGGGGGAGACCCAGTACTTC. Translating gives CASSYTGQVGETQYF.